This T cell receptor beta chain was captured by sequencing in a study of shared clonotypes between healthy human individuals. Both subsets, CD45RA+ naive and CD45RA-negative memory, were split from the CD4+ cells. Looked up from germline, CDR1 is LNHNV and CDR2 is YYDKDF (reference sequence). V lost 4 bases, J lost 6 bases, and 15 bases lay in between. The CDR3 consists of 14 residues. Repertoires were generated with immunoSEQ multiplex PCR, while TCRdb's copy carries only in-frame clones and drops some. The data hold over 700,000 clones, with 72% observed a single time. This chain uses TRBV15 with TRBJ1-1; D not resolved. The specimen sequenced was memory CD4+ T cells sorted from blood. The subset here: CD45RA-negative fraction. The TCR sequence derives from a woman aged 25 to 39 in good health. The CDR3 spells CATSIITGRAEAFF. As DNA, the CDR3 is TGTGCCACCAGCATAATCACGGGGAGGGCTGAAGCTTTCTTT.